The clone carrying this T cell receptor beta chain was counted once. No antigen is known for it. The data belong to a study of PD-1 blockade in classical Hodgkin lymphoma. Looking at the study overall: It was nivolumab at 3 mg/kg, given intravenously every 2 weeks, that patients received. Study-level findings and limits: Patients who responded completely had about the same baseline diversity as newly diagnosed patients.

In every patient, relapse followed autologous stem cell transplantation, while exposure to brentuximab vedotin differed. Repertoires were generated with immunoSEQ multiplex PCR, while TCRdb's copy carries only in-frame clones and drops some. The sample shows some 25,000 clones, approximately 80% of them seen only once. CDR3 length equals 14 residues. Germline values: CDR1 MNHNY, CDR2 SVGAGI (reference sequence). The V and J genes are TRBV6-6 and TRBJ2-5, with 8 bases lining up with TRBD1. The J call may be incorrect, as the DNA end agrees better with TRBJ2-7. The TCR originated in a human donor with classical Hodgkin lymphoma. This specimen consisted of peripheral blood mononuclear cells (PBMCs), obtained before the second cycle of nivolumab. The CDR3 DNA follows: TGTGCCAGCAGTTATCGGACAGGGAAGTACGAGCAGTACTTC. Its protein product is CASSYRTGKYEQYF.